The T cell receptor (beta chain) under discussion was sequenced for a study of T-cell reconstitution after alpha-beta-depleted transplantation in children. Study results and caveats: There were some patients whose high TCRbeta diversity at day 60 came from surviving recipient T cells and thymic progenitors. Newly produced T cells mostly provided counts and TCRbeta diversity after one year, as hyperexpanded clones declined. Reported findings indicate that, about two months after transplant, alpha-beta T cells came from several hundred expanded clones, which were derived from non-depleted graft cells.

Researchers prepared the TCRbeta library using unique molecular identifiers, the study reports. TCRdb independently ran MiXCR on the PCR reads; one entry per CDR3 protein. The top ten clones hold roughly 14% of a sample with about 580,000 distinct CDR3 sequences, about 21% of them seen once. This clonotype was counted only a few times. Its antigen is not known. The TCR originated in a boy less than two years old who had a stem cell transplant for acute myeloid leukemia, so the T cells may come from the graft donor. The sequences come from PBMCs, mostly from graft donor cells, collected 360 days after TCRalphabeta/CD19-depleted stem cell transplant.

CDR3 region: CASSRSSGAETQYF. The CDR3 nucleotides are TGTGCCAGCAGCCGCTCTAGCGGGGCAGAGACCCAGTACTTC. V and J are TRBV3-1 and TRBJ2-5, with 9 bases lining up with TRBD2. The CDR3 is made up of 14 amino acids. CDR1 and CDR2 (germline): LGHDT, YNNKEL (reference sequence). V shed 4 bases and J 4 bases; nucleotides not matched to a gene: 4.